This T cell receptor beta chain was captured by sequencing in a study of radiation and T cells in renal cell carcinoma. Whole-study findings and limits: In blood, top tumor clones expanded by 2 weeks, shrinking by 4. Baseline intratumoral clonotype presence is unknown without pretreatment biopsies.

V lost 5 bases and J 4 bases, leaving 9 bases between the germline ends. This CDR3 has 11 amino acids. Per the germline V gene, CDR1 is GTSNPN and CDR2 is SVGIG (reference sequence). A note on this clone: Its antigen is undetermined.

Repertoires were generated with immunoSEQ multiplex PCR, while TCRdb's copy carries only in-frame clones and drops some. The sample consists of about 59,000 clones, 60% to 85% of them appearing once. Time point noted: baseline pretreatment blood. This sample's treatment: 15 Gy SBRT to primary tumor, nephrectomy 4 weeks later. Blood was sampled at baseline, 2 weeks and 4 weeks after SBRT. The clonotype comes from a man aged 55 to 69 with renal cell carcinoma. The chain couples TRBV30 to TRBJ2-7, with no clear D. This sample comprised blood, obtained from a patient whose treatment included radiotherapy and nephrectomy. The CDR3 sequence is CAWGLQYEQYF. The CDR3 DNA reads TGTGCCTGGGGCCTGCAGTACGAGCAGTACTTC.